What follows are 22 T cell receptor beta chains derived from one specimen sequenced in a study of blood T cells in healthy people across ages. Then a second PCR, running roughly 7 to 11 cycles, was carried out with a sample-barcoded 5' primer and a J-beta primer mix. TCRdb recomputed calls from the 5' RACE reads with MiXCR, one row per CDR3 protein. The data contain about 680,000 distinct CDR3 sequences, around half of them singletons. Sequenced input: blood. These receptors came from a woman in her sixties or seventies in good health.

This clonotype was picked up a small number of times. This rearrangement joins TRBV7-9 to TRBJ2-5; TRBD2 agrees at 8 bases. The CDR3 has 16 amino acids. Germline lookup yields CDR1 SEHNR and CDR2 FQNEAQ (reference sequence). The V segment lost 0 bases and the J segment 5 bases; nucleotides outside the gene matches: 8. The CDR3 region is CASSLAREEGPETQYF. The CDR3 DNA is TGTGCCAGCAGCTTAGCGCGGGAGGAGGGGCCGGAGACCCAGTACTTC. Complete variable domain (other parts from reference TRBV7-9 and TRBJ2-5): DTGVSQNPRHKITKRGQNVTFRCDPISEHNRLYWYRQTLGQGPEFLTYFQNEAQLEKSRLLSDRFSAERPKGSFSTLEIQRTEQGDSAMYLCASSLAREEGPETQYFGPGTRLLVL.

The CDR3 region is CASSRTPRETQFF. DNA of the CDR3: TGTGCCAGCAGTCGGACTCCGAGGGAGACCCAGTTCTTC. J is TRBJ2-1 and V is TRBV6-2 or TRBV6-3; a weak D match, TRBD2 (5 bases). This CDR3 spans 13 amino acids. Trimming took off 5 bases at V and 13 bases at J, with 18 bases between the two ends. Looked up from germline, CDR1 is MNHEY and CDR2 is SVGEGT.

V usage is TRBV6-5 and J usage is TRBJ2-1; 10 bases fit TRBD1. Germline CDR1 reads MNHEY; CDR2 reads SVGAGI. The CDR3 runs to 15 residues. With V trimmed by 2 bases and J by 2 bases, 0 bases remained unmatched. The chain's CDR3 is CASSYGTGAYNEQFF. The CDR3 nucleotides are TGTGCCAGCAGTTACGGGACAGGGGCCTACAATGAGCAGTTCTTC.

The chain has TRBV29-1 and TRBJ2-1, with D maybe TRBD2 (6 bases). The J call could be wrong; TRBJ2-7 is a better fit for the DNA end. The V gene's germline CDR1 is SQVTM and CDR2 ANQGSEA. CDR3 size: 13 residues. The CDR3 protein is CSVLAFSYNEQYF. The DNA of the CDR3 is TGCAGCGTTCTAGCGTTCTCCTACAATGAGCAGTACTTC.

V is TRBV18 and J is TRBJ1-2; D is ambiguous. The CDR3 loop spans 13 amino acids. In germline, CDR1 is KGHSH, CDR2 LQKENI. V lost 8 bases and J lost 1, with 11 bases in between. The CDR3 bases are TGTGCCAGCCAACCCGATATTAACTATGGCTACACCTTC. This sequence encodes CASQPDINYGYTF.

This clonotype was counted a few times. This chain uses TRBV25-1 with TRBJ2-1; possibly TRBD1 or TRBD2 for D (5 bases each). V lost 7 bases and J 9 bases, leaving 19 bases between the germline ends. The CDR3 runs 14 residues. The germline CDR1 and CDR2 sequences are MGHDK and SYGVNS. CDR3 sequence (DNA): TGTGCCAGCACCGGGACCCGACGGGTAGGTGAGCAGTTCTTC. This gives the protein CASTGTRRVGEQFF. The full variable domain, with the rest looked up from reference TRBV25-1 and TRBJ2-1, is EADIYQTPRYLVIGTGKKITLECSQTMGHDKMYWYQQDPGMELHLIHYSYGVNSTEKGDLSSESTVSRIRTEHFPLTLESARPSHTSQYLCASTGTRRVGEQFFGPGTRLTVL.

This chain links TRBV18 with TRBJ1-1, with TRBD1 matching 10 bases. V was clipped by 4 bases and J by 4 bases; unmatched bases: 3. CDR1 is KGHSH, CDR2 LQKENI, per germline. This CDR3 is 14 amino acids long. CDR3 protein: CASSRGQGVTEAFF. CDR3 nucleotides: TGTGCCAGCTCACGCGGACAGGGGGTCACTGAAGCTTTCTTT.

The rearrangement links TRBV5-8 to TRBJ1-2; D is unresolved. CDR3 length: 15 residues. V was cut by 3 bases and J by 7 bases, with 19 bases left in between. The germline V gene encodes CDR1 SGHTS and CDR2 YDEGEE. CDR3 loop: CASSYWTGKVGGYTF. The CDR3 DNA reads TGTGCCAGCAGCTACTGGACGGGGAAGGTTGGTGGCTACACCTTC.

The chain has TRBV20-1 and TRBJ2-1, with TRBD1 matching 7 bases. V lost 1 base and J lost 6; bases outside the gene matches: 12. From germline, CDR1 is DFQATT and CDR2 SNEGSKA (reference sequence). The CDR3 consists of 16 residues. CDR3 nucleotides: TGCAGTGCTAGAGGGACCCTAGGGGGCTCCGGCAATGAGCAGTTCTTC. As protein: CSARGTLGGSGNEQFF.

With regard to this clonotype: One end of the junction is discordant with germline, which a read error may explain. The chain is built from TRBV12-3 or TRBV12-4 and TRBJ1-1, with D hard to call. CDR3 length: 15 amino acids. The CDR3 coding sequence is TGTGTCAGCAGTTTTTTCGGGGTGGGGAACACTGAAGCTTTCTTT. Residues: CVSSFFGVGNTEAFF.

This clonotype was counted a few times. The CDR3 sequence: CASSRQVHYEQYF. The DNA of the CDR3 is TGTGCCAGCAGCAGACAGGTCCATTACGAGCAGTACTTC. The V call is TRBV7-6, the J call TRBJ2-7; possible D gene TRBD1, 6 bases. V lost 5 bases and J lost 4, with 12 bases in between. In germline, CDR1 is SGHVS, CDR2 FNYEAQ. The CDR3 length is 13 residues.

This clonotype has only a few counts. The gene calls are TRBV5-1 and TRBJ2-1, with D possibly being TRBD1 (6 bases). Deletions cut 4 bases from V and 8 bases from J, with 13 bases between. Germline values: CDR1 SGHRS, CDR2 YFSETQ. This CDR3 spans 13 amino acids. Here the CDR3 reads CASSPLGAHEQFF. The CDR3 DNA follows: TGCGCCAGCAGCCCCCTGGGGGCCCATGAGCAGTTCTTC.

This clonotype was detected only once. The chain is built from TRBV9 and TRBJ1-1; D remains ambiguous. Trimming left V 0 bases short and J 0 bases short, with 9 bases between. The CDR3 runs 15 residues. Germline V gene lookup returns CDR1 SGDLS and CDR2 YYNGEE. For the CDR3, the DNA is TGTGCCAGCAGCGTAGTTCAGAGACTGAACACTGAAGCTTTCTTT. This sequence encodes CASSVVQRLNTEAFF.

This clonotype was counted between two and nine times. V and J are TRBV10-3 and TRBJ2-7, with a possible D match to TRBD2 (5 bases). The CDR3 covers 14 residues. Trimming stripped 6 bases from V and 5 bases from J, with 17 bases between. CDR1 and CDR2 from the germline V gene are ENHRY and SYGVKD. CDR3 bases: TGTGCCATCAGGCCGAGGGCAAGCAGCCACGAGCAGTACTTC. Translating gives CAIRPRASSHEQYF.

The chain is built from TRBV9 and TRBJ2-5; 9 bases align to TRBD1. The J call is in doubt because the DNA end fits TRBJ2-7 better. The CDR3 contains 15 residues. Germline CDR1 reads SGDLS; CDR2 reads YYNGEE. The CDR3 is CASSAGGQGFLEQYF. DNA for the CDR3: TGTGCCAGCAGCGCAGGGGGACAGGGTTTCCTCGAGCAGTACTTC.

V and J are TRBV28 and TRBJ2-1, with a possible D match to TRBD1 (6 bases). Deletions cut 8 bases from V and 4 bases from J, with 24 bases between. Germline CDR1 MDHEN, CDR2 SYDVKM. This CDR3 is built from 17 residues. CDR3 region: CASCPRPGTTPYNEQFF. In DNA, the CDR3 is TGTGCCAGCTGCCCTAGACCGGGGACAACACCTTACAATGAGCAGTTCTTC.

The CDR3 DNA reads TGTGCCACCGGTGGAGCGGGCTCCTACAATGAGCAGTTCTTC. This codes for CATGGAGSYNEQFF. This chain uses TRBV24-1 with TRBJ2-1; D possibly corresponds to TRBD2 (6 bases). The CDR3 spans 14 residues. Germline V lookup: CDR1 KGHDR, CDR2 SFDVKD. V shed 9 bases and J shed 0 bases, with 11 bases lying between them.

V and J are TRBV20-1 and TRBJ2-6; D gene unclear. CDR1 is DFQATT, CDR2 SNEGSKA, per germline (reference sequence). The CDR3 covers 15 residues. Trimming removed 5 bases at V and 0 bases at J, with 11 bases between. CDR3 residues: CSAFSKVSGANVLTF. In DNA, the CDR3 is TGCAGTGCTTTTTCCAAGGTCTCTGGGGCCAACGTCCTGACTTTC.

The chain couples TRBV20-1 to TRBJ1-5; D possibly corresponds to TRBD1 (5 bases). V lost 6 bases, J lost 0 bases, and 15 bases lay in between. The germline CDR1 and CDR2 sequences are DFQATT and SNEGSKA (reference sequence). This CDR3 is 15 amino acids long. CDR3 in amino acids: CSAQLRGNSNQPQHF. The DNA of the CDR3 is TGCAGTGCACAGCTGAGGGGCAATAGCAATCAGCCCCAGCATTTT.

The chain links TRBV10-3 to TRBJ2-1, with TRBD2 matching over 9 bases. The CDR3 runs to 15 residues. Losses at the gene ends were 3 bases for V and 4 bases for J; bases not matched to a gene: 4. The V gene's germline CDR1 is ENHRY and CDR2 SYGVKD. The CDR3 protein is CAISELAGSYNEQFF. The DNA for the CDR3 is TGTGCCATCAGTGAACTAGCGGGCTCTTACAATGAGCAGTTCTTC.

V and J are TRBV11-2 and TRBJ2-4; D possibly corresponds to TRBD1 (5 bases). Germline CDR1 is SGHAT and CDR2 is FQNNGV. The CDR3 loop spans 15 amino acids. V was pared by 5 bases and J by 4 bases, with 15 bases between. CDR3 DNA sequence: TGTGCCAGCAGCGTGGGGCGATCCCAAAAAAACATTCAGTACTTC. Its translation: CASSVGRSQKNIQYF.

This chain uses TRBV3-1 with TRBJ1-2; D is unresolved. The CDR3 is 12 amino acids. Germline V CDR1 and CDR2: LGHDT, YNNKEL (reference sequence). The V and J ends lost 4 bases and 4 bases respectively, with 7 bases between them. The CDR3 is CASSRDGYGYTF. Written as DNA, the CDR3 is TGTGCCAGCAGCCGTGACGGCTATGGCTACACCTTC.